This T cell receptor beta chain was identified during a study of T cells in Graves' hyperthyroidism and ophthalmopathy. For the study at large: Peripheral blood was taken when the disease was first diagnosed, before any treatment began.

The hyperthyroidism patients had all been newly diagnosed, and their disease duration was under 2 months. Their ages ranged from 18 to 65 years. Study results and limitations: The model identified upcoming ophthalmopathy a median about six months ahead of onset.

CDR3 length equals 14 residues. The V and J ends lost 0 bases and 6 bases, in that order; junction bases with no gene match: 4. This clonotype was recorded at least ten times. Its specificity is unknown. TCR beta CDR3 regions were amplified from RNA transcripts. During a first-round RT-PCR of the TCR CDR3, the HTBI primer set was used. MiXCR was run by TCRdb on the multiplex PCR reads, yielding one entry per CDR3 protein. The sample consists of just under 750,000 distinct CDR3 sequences, roughly 32% of them appearing once. Sequenced input: blood. This chain links TRBV12-3 or TRBV12-4 with TRBJ2-5; 7 nucleotides line up with TRBD1. The TCR sequence derives from a woman aged 40 to 50 with Graves' hyperthyroidism. CDR3 region: CASSLAGGAKTQYF. The CDR3 DNA sequence: TGTGCCAGCAGTTTAGCAGGGGGCGCGAAGACCCAGTACTTC.